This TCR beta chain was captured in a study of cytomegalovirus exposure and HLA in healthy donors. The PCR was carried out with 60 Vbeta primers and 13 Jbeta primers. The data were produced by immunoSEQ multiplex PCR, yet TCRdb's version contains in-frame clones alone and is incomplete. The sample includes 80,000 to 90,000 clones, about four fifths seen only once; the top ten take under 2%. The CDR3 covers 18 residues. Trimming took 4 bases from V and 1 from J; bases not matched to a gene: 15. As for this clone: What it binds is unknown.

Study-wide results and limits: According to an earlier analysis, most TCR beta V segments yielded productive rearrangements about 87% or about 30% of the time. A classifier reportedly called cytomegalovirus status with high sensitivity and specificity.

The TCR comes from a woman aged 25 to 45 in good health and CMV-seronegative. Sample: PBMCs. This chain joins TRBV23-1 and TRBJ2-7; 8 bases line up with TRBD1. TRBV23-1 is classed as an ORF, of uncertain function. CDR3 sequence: CASSPSEDRDSVSYEQYF. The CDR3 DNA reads TGCGCCAGCAGTCCCTCTGAGGACAGGGACTCCGTATCCTACGAGCAGTACTTC.